This record looks at one TCR beta chain sequence and its context. Its antigen is not known. Sequencing used immunoSEQ multiplex PCR; TCRdb keeps in-frame clones, though not all of them. This table holds over 95,000 clones, 80% to 90% found once. The V end was cut by 2 bases, the J end by 5 bases, with 11 bases between. This CDR3 contains 13 residues. Germline CDR1 and CDR2: SGHNT and YYREEE (reference sequence). The data derive from a study of OX40 agonist ivuxolimab in advanced cancers. Background on the study: Ivuxolimab, which patients received intravenously every 2 weeks, was dosed at 0.01 to 10 mg/kg. The study, taken as a whole, reports: Undetermined was the antigen specificity of the expanded peripheral T cells. The study observed clonal expansion of CD4+ and CD8+ blood T cells by week 6 at 0.1 to 3.0 mg/kg. Nonresponders, in some cases, also had low normalized T-cell clonal expansion.

This material consisted of CD4+ or CD8+ T cells sorted from blood, taken in a trial of the OX40 agonist ivuxolimab. The chain carries TRBV5-4 and TRBJ2-7, with D tentatively TRBD1 (6 bases). This receptor was obtained from an adult with an advanced solid tumor such as melanoma, head and neck, liver or kidney cancer. The CDR3 DNA reads as TGTGCCAGCAGCTTTACCACAGGGAACGAGCAGTACTTC. This translates into CASSFTTGNEQYF.